These 20 T cell receptor beta chains originate from one sample sequenced in a study of control samples from healthy donors and cancer patients. Assay used: immunoSEQ multiplex PCR; TCRdb lists only in-frame clones, some missing. The sample consists of approximately 84,000 clones, 91% of them appearing once. The sample consisted of blood. The source is a man aged 25 to 45 in good health.

V and J are TRBV2 and TRBJ2-7, with TRBD2 matching 8 bases. The J segment lost 7 bases and the V segment lost 4 bases, leaving 6 bases of the junction unmatched. Germline CDR1 is SNHLY and CDR2 is FYNNEI. The length of the CDR3 is 13 residues. Written as DNA, the CDR3 is TGTGCCAGCAGTGTCGAGCGGGAGTTAGAGCAGTACTTC. Residues: CASSVERELEQYF.

The gene calls are TRBV19 and TRBJ2-2; D remains unclear. V lost 4 bases, J lost 6 bases, and 15 bases lay in between. The germline V gene encodes CDR1 LNHDA and CDR2 SQIVND (reference sequence). The CDR3 runs 15 residues. The CDR3 DNA follows: TGTGCCAGTAGTACCTCTCGGGTTCGCGCCGGGGAGCTGTTTTTT. Translating it yields CASSTSRVRAGELFF.

This clone was seen more than once but under ten times. This chain links TRBV19 with TRBJ1-5, with D perhaps matching TRBD1 (5 bases). The CDR3 consists of 15 residues. Germline V gene lookup returns CDR1 LNHDA and CDR2 SQIVND (reference sequence). Trimming left V 5 bases short and J 5 bases short, with 16 bases between. CDR3 protein: CASSPEDSIYQPQHF. Here the CDR3 DNA reads TGTGCCAGTAGTCCAGAAGACAGCATTTATCAGCCCCAGCATTTT.

The V and J genes are TRBV2 and TRBJ2-7; 10 bases align to TRBD2. J gave up 6 bases and V 7 bases, and 24 bases lay outside the gene matches. Germline assignment: CDR1 SNHLY and CDR2 FYNNEI. This CDR3 spans 19 amino acids. Written as DNA, the CDR3 is TGTGCCAGCATTCGAAGCTCGGCTAGCGGGAGTAAAGCAAGGGGCGAGCAGTACTTC. This encodes CASIRSSASGSKARGEQYF. Variable domain in full (rest from reference TRBV2 and TRBJ2-7): EPEVTQTPSHQVTQMGQEVILRCVPISNHLYFYWYRQILGQKVEFLVSFYNNEISEKSEIFDDQFSVERPDGSNFTLKIRSTKLEDSAMYFCASIRSSASGSKARGEQYFGPGTRLTVT.

This clone has just one count. The chain is built from TRBV9 and TRBJ2-3; 10 nucleotides match TRBD2. CDR1 and CDR2 from the germline V gene are SGDLS and YYNGEE. This CDR3 spans 14 amino acids. J was trimmed by 2 bases and V by 8 bases; bases with no gene match: 5. In nucleotides, the CDR3 is TGTGCCAGTTCAGCGGGGGGGACCACAGATACGCAGTATTTT. Its translation: CASSAGGTTDTQYF.

The chain joins TRBV7-3 to TRBJ2-1; 9 nucleotides match TRBD2. Germline CDR1 SGHTA, CDR2 FQGTGA. The CDR3 runs to 16 residues. J gave up 0 bases and V 5 bases, and 5 bases lay outside the gene matches. The CDR3 bases are TGTGCCAGCAGCACCCTAGCGGGGAGCTCCTACAATGAGCAGTTCTTC. Translated, it gives CASSTLAGSSYNEQFF. Together with reference TRBV7-3 and TRBJ2-1, the CDR3 gives the full variable domain: GAGVSQTPSNKVTEKGKYVELRCDPISGHTALYWYRQSLGQGPEFLIYFQGTGAADDSGLPNDRFFAVRPEGSVSTLKIQRTERGDSAVYLCASSTLAGSSYNEQFFGPGTRLTVL.

The V and J genes are TRBV3-1 (or the pseudogene TRBV3-2) and TRBJ2-7; a possible D gene is TRBD2 (7 bases). With 0 bases removed from V and 2 bases from J, the gap between germline ends came to 11 bases. Per germline, CDR1 LGHDT and CDR2 YNNKEL (reference sequence). The CDR3 covers 15 residues. CDR3 protein: CASSQEGGTTYEQYF. DNA for the CDR3: TGTGCCAGCAGCCAAGAAGGGGGGACTACCTACGAGCAGTACTTC.

The sample holds one count of this clone. The chain uses TRBV19 and TRBJ1-2, with 9 bases that match TRBD1. Germline V lookup: CDR1 LNHDA, CDR2 SQIVND (reference sequence). The CDR3 runs 15 residues. With 7 bases clipped from V and 4 bases from J, the junction kept 10 bases outside the gene matches. CDR3 in amino acids: CASTSPSGQGYGYTF. In nucleotides, the CDR3 is TGTGCCAGTACCTCCCCATCGGGACAGGGCTATGGCTACACCTTC.

This chain joins TRBV7-2 and TRBJ1-4; 7 bases are a match to TRBD1. CDR3 length: 14 amino acids. Germline V gene data show CDR1 as SGHTA and CDR2 as FQGNSA. With V trimmed by 5 bases and J by 4 bases, 4 bases remained unmatched. CDR3 region: CASSPTGINEKLFF. DNA for the CDR3: TGTGCCAGCAGCCCGACAGGGATTAATGAAAAACTGTTTTTT.

This sequence joins TRBV29-1 and TRBJ2-3, with TRBD2 as a possible D gene (7 bases). V lost 6 bases to trimming and J lost 4 bases, with 17 bases between them. From germline, CDR1 is SQVTM and CDR2 ANQGSEA. The CDR3 is 14 residues long. The CDR3 is CSVGGGRGPDTQYF. CDR3 DNA sequence: TGCAGCGTCGGAGGGGGGAGGGGACCAGATACGCAGTATTTT.

In its sample, this clone was seen once. V and J are TRBV3-1 (or the pseudogene TRBV3-2) and TRBJ1-2; no reliable D call. V lost 0 bases and J lost 8, with 16 bases in between. Germline CDR1 is LGHDT and CDR2 is YNNKEL (reference sequence). There are 15 residues in the CDR3. This CDR3 reads CASSQDLERREGYTF. The CDR3 coding sequence is TGTGCCAGCAGCCAAGATCTTGAGAGGAGGGAAGGCTACACCTTC.

The rearrangement uses TRBV30 and TRBJ2-5; D remains unclear. Germline V gives CDR1 GTSNPN, CDR2 SVGIG (reference sequence). The CDR3 loop spans 15 amino acids. V dropped 0 bases and J dropped 5 bases, with 16 bases sitting between them. The DNA of the CDR3 is TGTGCCTGGAGTGTAAACTTAGGGATGGGGGAGACCCAGTACTTC. Translating it yields CAWSVNLGMGETQYF. The full variable domain, completed using reference TRBV30 and TRBJ2-5, is SQTIHQWPATLVQPVGSPLSLECTVEGTSNPNLYWYRQAAGRGLQLLFYSVGIGQISSEVPQNLSASRPQDRQFILSSKKLLLSDSGFYLCAWSVNLGMGETQYFGPGTRLLVL.

CDR3: CASSPGQGYNEQFF. In nucleotides, the CDR3 is TGTGCCAGCAGCCCGGGACAGGGATACAATGAGCAGTTCTTC. This chain uses TRBV28 with TRBJ2-1; 9 nucleotides line up with TRBD1. The V gene's germline CDR1 is MDHEN and CDR2 SYDVKM. CDR3 length: 14 residues. The ends lost 6 bases at V and 4 bases at J; junction bases unmatched: 4.

CDR3 nucleotide sequence: TGTGCCAGTAGTATATTGAGGGATCAGCCCCAGCATTTT. This translates into CASSILRDQPQHF. The chain employs TRBV19 and TRBJ1-5; D ambiguous. V dropped 2 bases and J dropped 5 bases, with 7 bases sitting between them. The length of the CDR3 is 13 residues. Germline CDR1 LNHDA, CDR2 SQIVND (reference sequence).

The chain couples TRBV10-3 to TRBJ1-2; no clear D. The CDR3 extends over 11 amino acids. CDR1 and CDR2 from the germline V gene are ENHRY and SYGVKD. V was pared by 8 bases and J by 2 bases, with 6 bases between. In DNA, the CDR3 is TGTGCCATCTGGGAGAACTATGGCTACACCTTC. It specifies CAIWENYGYTF.

Only one count was recorded for this clone. The rearrangement links TRBV2 to TRBJ1-3, with D uncertain. Trimming removed 4 bases from V and 4 bases from J, with 5 bases in between. Germline CDR1 is SNHLY and CDR2 is FYNNEI. The CDR3 extends over 12 amino acids. CDR3 sequence (DNA): TGTGCCAGCAGTGGAGAGGGAAACACCATATATTTT. Amino acid sequence: CASSGEGNTIYF.

This clone was seen only once. The chain joins TRBV13 to TRBJ2-1; no clear D. This CDR3 has 15 residues. Germline CDR1 is PRHDT and CDR2 is FYEKMQ (reference sequence). The ends were cut back, 1 base at V and 0 bases at J, with 7 bases in the middle. The CDR3 loop reads CASSLEGSSYNEQFF. CDR3 DNA sequence: TGTGCCAGCAGCTTAGAAGGCAGCTCCTACAATGAGCAGTTCTTC. Full variable domain (missing parts from reference TRBV13 and TRBJ2-1): AAGVIQSPRHLIKEKRETATLKCYPIPRHDTVYWYQQGPGQDPQFLISFYEKMQSDKGSIPDRFSAQQFSDYHSELNMSSLELGDSALYFCASSLEGSSYNEQFFGPGTRLTVL.

This chain joins TRBV5-1 and TRBJ1-2; D remains unclear. V lost 0 bases and J lost 0, with 9 bases in between. Germline assignment: CDR1 SGHRS and CDR2 YFSETQ. This CDR3 comprises 15 residues. CDR3 sequence: CASSLGPEANYGYTF. CDR3 DNA: TGCGCCAGCAGCTTGGGGCCGGAAGCTAACTATGGCTACACCTTC.

The chain joins TRBV5-6 to TRBJ1-4; 9 positions match TRBD1. The trim removed 0 bases at V and 3 bases at J, leaving 6 bases unmatched. CDR1 is SGHDT, CDR2 YYEEEE, per germline. This CDR3 is built from 17 residues. As DNA, the CDR3 is TGTGCCAGCAGCTTGGTGGGACAGGGTATGGCTAATGAAAAACTGTTTTTT. Protein sequence: CASSLVGQGMANEKLFF.

The rearrangement joins TRBV9 to TRBJ2-1; possibly TRBD1 or TRBD2 for D (5 bases each). CDR1 SGDLS and CDR2 YYNGEE come from the germline V gene. Trimming pared 4 bases from V and 5 bases from J, leaving 22 bases between. This CDR3 contains 17 residues. The CDR3 spells CASSSGLGELRDNEQFF. CDR3 sequence (DNA): TGTGCCAGCAGCTCGGGGCTAGGGGAGCTTCGGGACAATGAGCAGTTCTTC.